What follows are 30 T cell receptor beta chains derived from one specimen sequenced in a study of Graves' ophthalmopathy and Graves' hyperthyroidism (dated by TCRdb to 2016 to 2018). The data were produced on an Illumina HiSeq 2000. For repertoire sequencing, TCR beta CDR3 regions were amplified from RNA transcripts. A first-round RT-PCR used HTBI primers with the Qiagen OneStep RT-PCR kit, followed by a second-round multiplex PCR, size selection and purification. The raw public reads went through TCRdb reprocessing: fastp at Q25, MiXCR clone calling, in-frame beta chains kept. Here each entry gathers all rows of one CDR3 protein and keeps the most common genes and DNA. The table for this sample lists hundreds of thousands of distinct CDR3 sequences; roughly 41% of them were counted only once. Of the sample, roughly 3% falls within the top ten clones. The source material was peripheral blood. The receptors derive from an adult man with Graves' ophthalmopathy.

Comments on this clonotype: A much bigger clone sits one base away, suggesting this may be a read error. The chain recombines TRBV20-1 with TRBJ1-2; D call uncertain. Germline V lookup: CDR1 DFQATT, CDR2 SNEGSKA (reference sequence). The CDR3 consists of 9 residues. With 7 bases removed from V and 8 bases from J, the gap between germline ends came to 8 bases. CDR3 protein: CSVHAGYTF. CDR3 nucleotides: TGCAGTGTCCACGCGGGCTACACCTTC.

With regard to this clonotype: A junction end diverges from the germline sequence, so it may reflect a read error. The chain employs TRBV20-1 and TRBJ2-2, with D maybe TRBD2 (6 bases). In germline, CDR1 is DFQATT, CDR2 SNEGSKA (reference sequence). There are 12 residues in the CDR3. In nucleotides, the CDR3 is TGCGGAGCGGGCGAGAACATCGGGGAGCTGTTTTTT. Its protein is CGAGENIGELFF.

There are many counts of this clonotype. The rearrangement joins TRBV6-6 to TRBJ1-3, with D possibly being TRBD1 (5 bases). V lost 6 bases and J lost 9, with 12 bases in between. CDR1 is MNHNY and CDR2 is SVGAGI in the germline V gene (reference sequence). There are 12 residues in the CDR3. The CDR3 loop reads CASSHPGGTIYF. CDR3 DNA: TGTGCCAGCAGCCACCCCGGGGGCACCATATATTTT.

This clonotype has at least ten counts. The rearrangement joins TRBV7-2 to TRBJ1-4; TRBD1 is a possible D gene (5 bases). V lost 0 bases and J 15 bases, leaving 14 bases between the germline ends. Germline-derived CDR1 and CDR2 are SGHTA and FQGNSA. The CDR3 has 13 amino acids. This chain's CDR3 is CASSLARDGELFF. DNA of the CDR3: TGTGCCAGCAGCTTAGCTCGGGACGGTGAATTGTTTTTT.

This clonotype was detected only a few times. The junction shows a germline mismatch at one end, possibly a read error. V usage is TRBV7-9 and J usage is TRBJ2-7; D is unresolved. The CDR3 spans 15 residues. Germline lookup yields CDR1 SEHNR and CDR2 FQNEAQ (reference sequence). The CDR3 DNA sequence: TGCGCCAGCAGCCAAGTATCAACGGACTCCTACGAGCAGTACTTC. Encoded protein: CASSQVSTDSYEQYF.

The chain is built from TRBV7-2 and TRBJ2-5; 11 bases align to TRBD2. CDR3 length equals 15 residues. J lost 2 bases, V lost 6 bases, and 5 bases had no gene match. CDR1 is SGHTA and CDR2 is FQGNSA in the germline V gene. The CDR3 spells CASRRLAGFQETQYF. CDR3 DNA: TGTGCCAGCAGGCGACTAGCGGGGTTTCAAGAGACCCAGTACTTC.

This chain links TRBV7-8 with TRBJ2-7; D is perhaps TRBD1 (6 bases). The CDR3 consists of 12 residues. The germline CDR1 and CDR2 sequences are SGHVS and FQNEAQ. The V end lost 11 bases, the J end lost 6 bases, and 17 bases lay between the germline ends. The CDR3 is CAWSPQGLEQYF. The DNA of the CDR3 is TGTGCCTGGAGTCCCCAGGGGCTCGAGCAGTACTTC.

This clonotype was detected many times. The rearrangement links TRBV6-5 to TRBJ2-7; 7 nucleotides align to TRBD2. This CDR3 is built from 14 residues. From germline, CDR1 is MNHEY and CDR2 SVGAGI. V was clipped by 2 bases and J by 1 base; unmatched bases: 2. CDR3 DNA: TGTGCCAGCAGTTACCGGGAGGCTTCCTACGAGCAGTACTTC. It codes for CASSYREASYEQYF.

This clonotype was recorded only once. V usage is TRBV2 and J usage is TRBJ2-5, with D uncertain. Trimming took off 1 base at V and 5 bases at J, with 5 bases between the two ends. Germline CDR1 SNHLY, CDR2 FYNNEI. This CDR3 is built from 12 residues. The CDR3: CASSEDGETQYF. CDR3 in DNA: TGTGCCAGCAGTGAAGATGGGGAGACCCAGTACTTC.

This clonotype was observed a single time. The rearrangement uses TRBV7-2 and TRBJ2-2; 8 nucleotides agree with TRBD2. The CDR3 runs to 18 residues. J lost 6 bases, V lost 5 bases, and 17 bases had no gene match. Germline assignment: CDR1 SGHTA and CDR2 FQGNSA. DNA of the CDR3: TGTGCCAGCAGCCCCTCGGGGGGAGGACTAGCCGGACCCGGGGAGCTGTTTTTT. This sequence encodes CASSPSGGGLAGPGELFF.

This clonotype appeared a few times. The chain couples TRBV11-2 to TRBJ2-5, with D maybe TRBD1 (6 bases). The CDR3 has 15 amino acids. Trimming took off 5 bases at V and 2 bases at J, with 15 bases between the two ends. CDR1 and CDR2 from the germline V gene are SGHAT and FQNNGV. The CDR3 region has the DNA TGTGCCAGCAGCCCCCGCGGACAGAAACAAGAGACCCAGTACTTC. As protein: CASSPRGQKQETQYF.

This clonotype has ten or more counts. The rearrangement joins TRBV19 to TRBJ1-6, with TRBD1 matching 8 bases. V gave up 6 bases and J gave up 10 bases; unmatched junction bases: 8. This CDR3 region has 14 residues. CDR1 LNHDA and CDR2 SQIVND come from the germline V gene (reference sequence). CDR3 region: CASRTGVMGSPLHF. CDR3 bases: TGTGCCAGTAGGACAGGGGTAATGGGGTCACCCCTCCACTTT.

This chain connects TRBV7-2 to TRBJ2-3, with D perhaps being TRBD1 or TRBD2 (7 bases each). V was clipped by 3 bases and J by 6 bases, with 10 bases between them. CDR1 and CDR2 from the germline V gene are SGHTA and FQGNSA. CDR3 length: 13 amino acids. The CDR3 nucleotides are TGTGCCAGCAGCTTCCAGGGGGGGGATACGCAGTATTTT. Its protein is CASSFQGGDTQYF.

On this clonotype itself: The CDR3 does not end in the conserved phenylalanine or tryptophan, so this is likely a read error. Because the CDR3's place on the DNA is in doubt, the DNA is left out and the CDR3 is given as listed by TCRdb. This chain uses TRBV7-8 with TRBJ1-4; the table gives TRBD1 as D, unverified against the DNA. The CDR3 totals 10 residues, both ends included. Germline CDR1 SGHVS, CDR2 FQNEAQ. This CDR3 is CASSPRDRGQ.

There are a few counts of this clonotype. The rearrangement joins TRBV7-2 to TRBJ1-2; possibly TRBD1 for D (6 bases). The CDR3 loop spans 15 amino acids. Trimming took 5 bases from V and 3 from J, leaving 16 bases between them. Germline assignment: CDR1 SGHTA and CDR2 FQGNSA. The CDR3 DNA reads TGTGCCAGCAGCCTTACGGGAGGGGGGGACTATGGCTACACCTTC. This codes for CASSLTGGGDYGYTF.

The DNA of the CDR3 is TGTGCCAGCAGCTCTTGGGACACCGGGGAGACCCAGTACTTC. It is translated as CASSSWDTGETQYF. This chain links TRBV7-9 with TRBJ2-5, with TRBD1 as a possible D gene (6 bases). The CDR3 is 14 amino acids. Germline V lookup: CDR1 SEHNR, CDR2 FQNEAQ (reference sequence). Trimming cost V 4 bases and J 5 bases, with 14 bases left between them.

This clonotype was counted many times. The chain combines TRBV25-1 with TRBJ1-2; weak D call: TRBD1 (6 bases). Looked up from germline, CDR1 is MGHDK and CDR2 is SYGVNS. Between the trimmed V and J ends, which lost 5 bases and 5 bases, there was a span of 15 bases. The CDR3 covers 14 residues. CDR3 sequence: CASSKGGKGYGYTF. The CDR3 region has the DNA TGTGCCAGCAGTAAGGGGGGGAAAGGATATGGCTACACCTTC.

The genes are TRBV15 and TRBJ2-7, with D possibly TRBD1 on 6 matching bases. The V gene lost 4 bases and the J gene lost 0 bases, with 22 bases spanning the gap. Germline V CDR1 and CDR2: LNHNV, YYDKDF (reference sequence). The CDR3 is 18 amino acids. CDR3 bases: TGTGCCACCAGCATAGGACCTAAAGGGGACAATAGCTCCTACGAGCAGTACTTC. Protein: CATSIGPKGDNSSYEQYF. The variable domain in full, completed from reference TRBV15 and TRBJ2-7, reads DAMVIQNPRYQVTQFGKPVTLSCSQTLNHNVMYWYQQKSSQAPKLLFHYYDKDFNNEADTPDNFQSRRPNTSFCFLDIRSPGLGDTAMYLCATSIGPKGDNSSYEQYFGPGTRLTVT.

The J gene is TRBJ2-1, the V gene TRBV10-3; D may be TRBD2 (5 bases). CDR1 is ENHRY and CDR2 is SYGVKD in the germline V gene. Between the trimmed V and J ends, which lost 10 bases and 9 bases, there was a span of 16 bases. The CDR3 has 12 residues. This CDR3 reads CASSPQGSEQFF. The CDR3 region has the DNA TGTGCCAGCAGCCCCCAAGGGAGTGAGCAGTTCTTC.

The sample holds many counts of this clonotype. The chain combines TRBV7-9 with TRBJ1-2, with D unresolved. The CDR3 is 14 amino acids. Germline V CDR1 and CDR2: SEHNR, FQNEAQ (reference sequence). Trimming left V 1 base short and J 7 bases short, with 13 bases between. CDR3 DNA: TGTGCCAGCAGCTTAGAACAACCTCCTGGTGGCTACACCTTC. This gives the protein CASSLEQPPGGYTF.

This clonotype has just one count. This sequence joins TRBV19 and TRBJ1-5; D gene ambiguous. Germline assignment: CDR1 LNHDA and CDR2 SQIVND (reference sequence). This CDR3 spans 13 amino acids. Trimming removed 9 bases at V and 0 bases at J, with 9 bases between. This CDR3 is CASPLYSNQPQHF. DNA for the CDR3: TGTGCCAGCCCCCTCTATAGCAATCAGCCCCAGCATTTT.

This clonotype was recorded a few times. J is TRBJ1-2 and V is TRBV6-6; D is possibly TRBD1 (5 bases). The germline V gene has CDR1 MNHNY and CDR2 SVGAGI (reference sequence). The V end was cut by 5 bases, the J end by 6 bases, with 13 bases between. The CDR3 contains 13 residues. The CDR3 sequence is CASSRGGRDGYTF. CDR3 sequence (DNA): TGTGCCAGCAGTCGGGGGGGACGGGATGGCTACACCTTC.

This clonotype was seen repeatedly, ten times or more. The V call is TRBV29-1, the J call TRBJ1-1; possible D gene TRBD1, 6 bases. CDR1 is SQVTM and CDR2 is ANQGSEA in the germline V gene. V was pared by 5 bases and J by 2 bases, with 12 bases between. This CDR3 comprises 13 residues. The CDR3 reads CSVKRQANTEAFF. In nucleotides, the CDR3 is TGCAGCGTTAAGAGACAGGCAAACACTGAAGCTTTCTTT.

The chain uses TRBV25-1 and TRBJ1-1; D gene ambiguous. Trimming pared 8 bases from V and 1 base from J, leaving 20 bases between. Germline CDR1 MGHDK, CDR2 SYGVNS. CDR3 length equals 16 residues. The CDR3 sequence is CASSMGGTQANTEAFF. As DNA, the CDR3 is TGTGCCAGCTCAATGGGCGGTACGCAGGCGAACACTGAAGCTTTCTTT.

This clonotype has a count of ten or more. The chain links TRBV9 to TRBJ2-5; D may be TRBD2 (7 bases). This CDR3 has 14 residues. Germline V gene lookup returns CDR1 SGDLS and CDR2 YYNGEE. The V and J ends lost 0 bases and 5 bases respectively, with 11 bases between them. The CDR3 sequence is CASSVVGGGETQYF. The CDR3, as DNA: TGTGCCAGCAGCGTAGTAGGGGGAGGGGAGACCCAGTACTTC. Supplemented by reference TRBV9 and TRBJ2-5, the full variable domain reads DSGVTQTPKHLITATGQRVTLRCSPRSGDLSVYWYQQSLDQGLQFLIQYYNGEERAKGNILERFSAQQFPDLHSELNLSSLELGDSALYFCASSVVGGGETQYFGPGTRLLVL.

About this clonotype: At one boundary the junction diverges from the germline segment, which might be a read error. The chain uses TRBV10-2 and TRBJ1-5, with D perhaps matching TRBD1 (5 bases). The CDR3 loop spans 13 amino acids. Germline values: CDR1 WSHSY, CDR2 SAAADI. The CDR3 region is CASSEWDGQPRHF. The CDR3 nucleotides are TGCGCCAGCAGTGAGTGGGACGGTCAGCCCCGGCATTTT.

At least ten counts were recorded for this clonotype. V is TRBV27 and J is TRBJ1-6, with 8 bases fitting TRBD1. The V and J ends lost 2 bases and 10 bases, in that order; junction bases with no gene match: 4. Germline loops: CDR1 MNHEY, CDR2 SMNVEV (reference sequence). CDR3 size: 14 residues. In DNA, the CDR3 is TGTGCCAGCAGTTTAGTGGACAGGGAGTCACCCCTCCACTTT. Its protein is CASSLVDRESPLHF.

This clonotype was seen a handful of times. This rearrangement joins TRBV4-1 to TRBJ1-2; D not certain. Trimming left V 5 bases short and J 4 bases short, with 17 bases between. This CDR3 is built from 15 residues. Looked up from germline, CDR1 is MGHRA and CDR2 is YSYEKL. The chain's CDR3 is CASSGRASKLYGYTF. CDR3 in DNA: TGCGCCAGCAGCGGAAGGGCGTCGAAACTCTATGGCTACACCTTC.

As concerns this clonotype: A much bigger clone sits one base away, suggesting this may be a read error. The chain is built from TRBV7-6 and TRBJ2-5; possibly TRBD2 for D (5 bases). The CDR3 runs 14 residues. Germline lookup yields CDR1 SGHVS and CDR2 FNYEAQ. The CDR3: CASRLTTGEEAQYF. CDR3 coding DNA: TGTGCCAGCAGGTTGACTACCGGAGAAGAGGCCCAGTACTTC.

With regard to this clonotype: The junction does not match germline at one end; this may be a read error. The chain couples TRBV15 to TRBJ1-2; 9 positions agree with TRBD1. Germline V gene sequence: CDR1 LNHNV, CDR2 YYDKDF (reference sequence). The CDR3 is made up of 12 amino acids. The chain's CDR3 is CATSSTGGPTRF. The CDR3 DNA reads TGTGCCACCAGCAGCACAGGGGGCCCTACTCGCTTC.